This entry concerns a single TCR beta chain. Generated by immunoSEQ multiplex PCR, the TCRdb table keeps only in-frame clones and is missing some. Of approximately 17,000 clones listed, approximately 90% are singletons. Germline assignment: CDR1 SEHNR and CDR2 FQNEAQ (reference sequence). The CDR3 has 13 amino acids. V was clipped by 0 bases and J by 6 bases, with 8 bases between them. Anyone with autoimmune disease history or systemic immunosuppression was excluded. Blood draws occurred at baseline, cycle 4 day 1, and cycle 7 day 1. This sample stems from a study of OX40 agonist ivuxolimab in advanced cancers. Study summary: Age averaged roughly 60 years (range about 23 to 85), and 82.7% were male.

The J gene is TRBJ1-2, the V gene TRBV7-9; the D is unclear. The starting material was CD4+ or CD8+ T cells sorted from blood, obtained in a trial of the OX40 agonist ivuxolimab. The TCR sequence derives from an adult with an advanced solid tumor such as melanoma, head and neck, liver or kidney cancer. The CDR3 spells CASSLAPSDGYTF. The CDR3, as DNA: TGTGCCAGCAGCTTAGCCCCTTCCGATGGCTACACCTTC.